Below are 7 T cell receptor beta chains sequenced from a single sample in a study of graft-versus-host responses after intestinal transplantation. Only in-frame clones appear in the TCRdb table, and some are missing; sequencing was by immunoSEQ multiplex PCR. The data hold roughly 99,000 clones, with about 82% observed a single time. The source material was PBMCs, sampled 255 days after intestinal transplant. Source of these receptors: a human patient who received an intestinal transplant, so some T cells may come from the graft donor.

The rearrangement links TRBV9 to TRBJ2-7; TRBD1 aligns across 8 bases. The CDR3 is 14 amino acids. The V gene end was trimmed by 3 bases and the J gene end by 5 bases; junction bases not matched to a gene: 7. Germline CDR1 reads SGDLS; CDR2 reads YYNGEE. CDR3 loop: CASSAIQQGDEQYF. The CDR3 nucleotides are TGTGCCAGCAGCGCCATCCAACAGGGGGACGAGCAGTACTTC. The variable domain in full, with the rest retrieved from reference TRBV9 and TRBJ2-7, is DSGVTQTPKHLITATGQRVTLRCSPRSGDLSVYWYQQSLDQGLQFLIQYYNGEERAKGNILERFSAQQFPDLHSELNLSSLELGDSALYFCASSAIQQGDEQYFGPGTRLTVT.

This clone was seen a few times. J is TRBJ1-1 and V is TRBV7-8; a weak D match, TRBD1 (5 bases). The CDR3 is 12 amino acids. Trimming took 3 bases from V and 8 from J, leaving 10 bases between them. The V gene's germline CDR1 is SGHVS and CDR2 FQNEAQ. The CDR3 DNA reads TGTGCCAGCAGCTTGGCGGGGCGGGAAGCTTTCTTT. Translation gives CASSLAGREAFF.

J is TRBJ1-3 and V is TRBV2; D is ambiguous. The germline V gene encodes CDR1 SNHLY and CDR2 FYNNEI. V was trimmed by 7 bases and J by 3 bases, leaving 19 bases between them. The CDR3 is 16 amino acids. The CDR3 sequence: CASTPGQLPIGNTIYF. CDR3 sequence (DNA): TGTGCCAGCACACCAGGTCAGCTACCGATTGGAAACACCATATATTTT.

The V and J genes are TRBV27 and TRBJ1-1; maybe TRBD1 (5 bases). V was shortened by 5 bases and J by 4 bases, with 11 bases between the two germline ends. This CDR3 spans 13 amino acids. CDR1 is MNHEY, CDR2 SMNVEV, per germline (reference sequence). This CDR3 reads CASSRAGTTEAFF. CDR3 in DNA: TGTGCCAGCAGTCGGGCAGGGACCACTGAAGCTTTCTTT.

Remarks on this clone: One junction end does not reproduce the germline sequence, and a read error may be involved. The gene calls are TRBV7-6 and TRBJ2-3; 11 bases are shared with TRBD1. The CDR3 totals 15 residues. Germline CDR1 SGHVS, CDR2 FNYEAQ. In DNA, the CDR3 is TGTGCCAGCAGCCAGGGACAGGGGGGCACGGATACGCAGTATTTT. Encoded protein: CASSQGQGGTDTQYF.

CDR3 nucleotides: TGTGCCAGCAGGAGTGCGGTCTACGAGCAGTACTTC. This codes for CASRSAVYEQYF. The rearrangement joins TRBV2 to TRBJ2-7; no definite D call. Germline-derived CDR1 and CDR2 are SNHLY and FYNNEI. The CDR3 has 12 amino acids. V lost 6 bases and J lost 3, with 9 bases in between. The full variable domain, rest sourced from reference TRBV2 and TRBJ2-7, is EPEVTQTPSHQVTQMGQEVILRCVPISNHLYFYWYRQILGQKVEFLVSFYNNEISEKSEIFDDQFSVERPDGSNFTLKIRSTKLEDSAMYFCASRSAVYEQYFGPGTRLTVT.

The chain's CDR3 is CASSLLLETEAFF. Written as DNA, the CDR3 is TGTGCCAGCAGCCTCCTATTGGAAACCGAAGCTTTCTTT. This chain joins TRBV5-8 and TRBJ1-1; D call uncertain. This CDR3 region has 13 residues. Germline V gives CDR1 SGHTS, CDR2 YDEGEE. V lost 4 bases and J 8 bases, leaving 15 bases between the germline ends.